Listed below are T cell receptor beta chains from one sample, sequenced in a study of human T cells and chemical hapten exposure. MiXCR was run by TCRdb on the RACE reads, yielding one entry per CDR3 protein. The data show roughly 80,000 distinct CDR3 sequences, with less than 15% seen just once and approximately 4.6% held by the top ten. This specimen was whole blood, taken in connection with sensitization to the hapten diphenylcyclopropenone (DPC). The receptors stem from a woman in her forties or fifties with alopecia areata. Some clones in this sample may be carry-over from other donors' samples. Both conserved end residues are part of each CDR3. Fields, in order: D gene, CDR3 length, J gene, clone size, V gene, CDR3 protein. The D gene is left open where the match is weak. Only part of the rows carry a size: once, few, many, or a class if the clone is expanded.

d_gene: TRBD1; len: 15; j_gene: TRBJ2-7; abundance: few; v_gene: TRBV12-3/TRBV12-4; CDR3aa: CASSSDRDRPYEQYF
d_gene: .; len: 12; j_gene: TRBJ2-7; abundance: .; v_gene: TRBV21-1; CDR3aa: CASRQGGEEQYF
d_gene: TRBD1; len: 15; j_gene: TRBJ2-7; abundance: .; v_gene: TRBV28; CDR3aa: CASSLADPGQGGFVF
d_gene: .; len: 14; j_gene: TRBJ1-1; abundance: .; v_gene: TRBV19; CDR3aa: CASSIFEGVTEAFF
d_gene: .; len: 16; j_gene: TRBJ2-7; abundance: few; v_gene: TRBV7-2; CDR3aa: CASSLGSGPPRREQYF
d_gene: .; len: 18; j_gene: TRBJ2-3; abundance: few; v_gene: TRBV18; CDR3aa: CASSINAGTKFSTDTQYF
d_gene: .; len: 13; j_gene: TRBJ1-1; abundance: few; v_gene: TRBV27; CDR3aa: CASSFKANTEAFF
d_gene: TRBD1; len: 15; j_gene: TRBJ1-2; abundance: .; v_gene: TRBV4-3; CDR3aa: CASSQAYRGYYGYTF
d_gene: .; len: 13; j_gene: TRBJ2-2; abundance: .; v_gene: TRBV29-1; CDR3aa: CSVAGQNTGELFF
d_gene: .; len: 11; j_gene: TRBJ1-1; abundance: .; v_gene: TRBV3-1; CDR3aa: CASSQTTEAFF
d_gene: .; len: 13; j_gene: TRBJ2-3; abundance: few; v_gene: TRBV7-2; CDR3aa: CASSLGRGDTQYF
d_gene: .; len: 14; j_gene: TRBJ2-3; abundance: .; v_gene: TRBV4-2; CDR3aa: CASSQVLVTDTQYF
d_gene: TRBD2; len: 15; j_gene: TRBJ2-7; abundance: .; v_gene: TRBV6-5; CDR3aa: CASSYSSGSVYEQYF
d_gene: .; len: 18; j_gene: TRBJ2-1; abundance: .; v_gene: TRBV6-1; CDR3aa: CASSEEIYRGAQARFQFF
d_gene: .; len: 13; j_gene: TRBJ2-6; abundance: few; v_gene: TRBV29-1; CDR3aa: CSVQGSGANVLTF
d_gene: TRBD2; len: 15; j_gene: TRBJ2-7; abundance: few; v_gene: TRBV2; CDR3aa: CASGAGTSGSYEQYF
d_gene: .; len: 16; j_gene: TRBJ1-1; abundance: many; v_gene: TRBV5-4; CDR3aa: CASRMGVRGMNTEAFF
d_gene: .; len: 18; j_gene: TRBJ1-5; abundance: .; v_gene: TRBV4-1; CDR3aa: CSSSQYLDLDRPNQPQHF
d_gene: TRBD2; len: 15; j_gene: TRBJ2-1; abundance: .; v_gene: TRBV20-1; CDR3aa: CSAVFPTSVVLEQFF
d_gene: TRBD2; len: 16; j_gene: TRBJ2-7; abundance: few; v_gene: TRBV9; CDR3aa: CASSVARTSGRYEQYF
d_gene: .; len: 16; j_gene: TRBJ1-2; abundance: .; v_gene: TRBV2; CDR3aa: CASSKITGRRGYGYTF
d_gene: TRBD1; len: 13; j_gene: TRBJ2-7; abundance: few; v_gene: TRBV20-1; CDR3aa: CSLERTGVYEQYF
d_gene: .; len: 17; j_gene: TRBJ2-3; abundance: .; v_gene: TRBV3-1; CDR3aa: CASSRRLRGKSTDTQYF
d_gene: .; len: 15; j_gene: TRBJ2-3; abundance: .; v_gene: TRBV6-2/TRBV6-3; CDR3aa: CASSYRGPSTDTQYF
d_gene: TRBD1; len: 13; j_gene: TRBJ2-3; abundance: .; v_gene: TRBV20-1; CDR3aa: CSFSGQGPDTQYF
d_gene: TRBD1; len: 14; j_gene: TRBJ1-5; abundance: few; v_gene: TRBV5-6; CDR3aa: CASSKDRGFQPQHF
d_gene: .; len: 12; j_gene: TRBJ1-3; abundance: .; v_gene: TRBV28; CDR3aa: CASRTSVDTIYF
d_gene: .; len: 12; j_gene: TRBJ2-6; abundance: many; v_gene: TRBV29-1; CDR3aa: CSVEDRANVLTF
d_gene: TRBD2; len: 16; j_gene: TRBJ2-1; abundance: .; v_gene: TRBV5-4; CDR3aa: CASTSPSASGRHEQFF
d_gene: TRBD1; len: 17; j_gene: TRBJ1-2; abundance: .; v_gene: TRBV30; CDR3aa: CAWRSPWTGSRNYGYTF
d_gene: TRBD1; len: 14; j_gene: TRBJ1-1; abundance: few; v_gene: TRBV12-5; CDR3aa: CASGQGRLNTEAFF
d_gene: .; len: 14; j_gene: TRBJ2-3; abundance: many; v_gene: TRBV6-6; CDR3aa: CASRGHFSTDTQYF
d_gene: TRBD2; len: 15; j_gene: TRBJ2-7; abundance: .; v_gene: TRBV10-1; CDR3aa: CASSEGLAETYEQYF
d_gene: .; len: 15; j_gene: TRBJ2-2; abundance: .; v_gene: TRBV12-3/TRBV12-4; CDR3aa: CASERTEGNTGELFF
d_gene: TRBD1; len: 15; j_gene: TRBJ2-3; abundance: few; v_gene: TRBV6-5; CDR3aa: CASSTDRAGTDTQYF
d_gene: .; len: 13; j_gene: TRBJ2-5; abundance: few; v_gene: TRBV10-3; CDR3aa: CAIRPSSAETQYF
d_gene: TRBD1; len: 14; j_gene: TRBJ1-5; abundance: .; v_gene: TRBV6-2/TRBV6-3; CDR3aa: CASTRTGRNQPQHF
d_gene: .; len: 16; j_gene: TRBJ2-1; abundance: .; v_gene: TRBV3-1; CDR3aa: CASSQDLSGSYNEQFF
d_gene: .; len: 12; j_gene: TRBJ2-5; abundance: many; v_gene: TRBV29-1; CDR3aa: CSGYRVKETQYF
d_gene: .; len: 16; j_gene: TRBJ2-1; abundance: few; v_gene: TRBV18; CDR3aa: CASSPHEMEPDNEQFF